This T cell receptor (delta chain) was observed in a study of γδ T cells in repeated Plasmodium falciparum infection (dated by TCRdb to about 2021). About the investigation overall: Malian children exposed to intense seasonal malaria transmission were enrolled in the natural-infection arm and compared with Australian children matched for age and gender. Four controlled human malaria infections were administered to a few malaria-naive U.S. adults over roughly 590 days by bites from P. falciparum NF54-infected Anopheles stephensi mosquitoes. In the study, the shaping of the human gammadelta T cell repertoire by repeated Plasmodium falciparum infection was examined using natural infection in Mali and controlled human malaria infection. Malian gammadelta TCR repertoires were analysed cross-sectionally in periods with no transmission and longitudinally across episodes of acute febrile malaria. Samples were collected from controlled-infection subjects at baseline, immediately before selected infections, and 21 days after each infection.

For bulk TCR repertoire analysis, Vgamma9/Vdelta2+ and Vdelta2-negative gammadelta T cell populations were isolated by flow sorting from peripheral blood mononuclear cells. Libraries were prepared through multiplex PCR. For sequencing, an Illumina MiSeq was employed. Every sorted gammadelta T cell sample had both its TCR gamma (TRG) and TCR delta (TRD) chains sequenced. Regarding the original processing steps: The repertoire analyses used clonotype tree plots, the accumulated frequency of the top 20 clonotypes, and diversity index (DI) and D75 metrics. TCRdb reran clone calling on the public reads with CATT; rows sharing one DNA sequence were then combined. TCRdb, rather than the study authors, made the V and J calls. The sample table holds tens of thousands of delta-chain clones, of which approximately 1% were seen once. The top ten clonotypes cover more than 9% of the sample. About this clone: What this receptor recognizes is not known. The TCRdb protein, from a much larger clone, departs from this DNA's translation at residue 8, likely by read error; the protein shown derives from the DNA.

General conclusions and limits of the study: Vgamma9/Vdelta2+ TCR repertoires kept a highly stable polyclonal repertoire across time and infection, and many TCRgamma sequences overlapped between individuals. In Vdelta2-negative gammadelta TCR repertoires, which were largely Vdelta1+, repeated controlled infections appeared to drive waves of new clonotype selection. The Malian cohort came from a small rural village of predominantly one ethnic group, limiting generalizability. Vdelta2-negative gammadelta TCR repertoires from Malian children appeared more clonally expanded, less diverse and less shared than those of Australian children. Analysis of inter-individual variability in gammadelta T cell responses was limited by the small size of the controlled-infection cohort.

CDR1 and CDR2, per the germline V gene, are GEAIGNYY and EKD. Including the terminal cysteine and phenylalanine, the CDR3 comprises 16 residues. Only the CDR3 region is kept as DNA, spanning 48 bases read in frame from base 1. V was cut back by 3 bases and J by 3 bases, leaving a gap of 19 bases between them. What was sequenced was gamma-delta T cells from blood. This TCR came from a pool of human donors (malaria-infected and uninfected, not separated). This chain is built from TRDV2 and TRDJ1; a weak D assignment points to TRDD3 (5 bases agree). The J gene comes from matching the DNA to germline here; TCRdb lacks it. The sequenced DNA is TGTGCCTGTGACTTTATACGGAGGATGGGATCCGATAAACTCATCTTT. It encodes CACDFIRRMGSDKLIF.